One sample yielded the 5 T cell receptor beta chains listed below, sequenced in a study of CD8 T cells in ankylosing spondylitis. Study-level results: A motif of seven or eight highly homologous TCR beta variants was seen as apparently characteristic of ankylosing spondylitis blood.

Their antigens are not known. TCRdb called the 5' RACE reads again in MiXCR, with one record for every CDR3 protein. The sample comprises a few hundred thousand distinct CDR3 sequences, 15% to 20% of which are singletons, and approximately 40% rests with the top ten. Sequences were obtained from blood, either unsorted or a sorted T cell fraction (not recorded which). The source is a male donor with ankylosing spondylitis.

This clonotype was seen more than once but under ten times. This chain joins TRBV4-1 and TRBJ2-3; 7 bases are shared with TRBD2. The CDR3 is 15 amino acids. Looked up from germline, CDR1 is MGHRA and CDR2 is YSYEKL. Unmatched junction bases numbered 7, after V lost 2 bases and J lost 5 bases. The CDR3 nucleotides read TGCGCCAGCAGCCAAACCGCGGGAGAAATAGATACGCAGTATTTT. It yields the protein CASSQTAGEIDTQYF.

A few counts support this clonotype. The gene calls are TRBV28 and TRBJ1-2; D gene unclear. CDR3 size: 13 residues. Germline values: CDR1 MDHEN, CDR2 SYDVKM. Trimming left V 5 bases short and J 4 bases short, with 11 bases between. For the CDR3, the DNA is TGTGCCAGCAGTAACACCGCCTTCTATGGCTACACCTTC. It translates to CASSNTAFYGYTF.

The genes are TRBV30 and TRBJ1-2; D ambiguous. Per the germline V gene, CDR1 is GTSNPN and CDR2 is SVGIG (reference sequence). With 4 bases removed from V and 7 bases from J, the gap between germline ends came to 13 bases. This CDR3 comprises 12 residues. CDR3 in amino acids: CAWMYGWSGYTF. The CDR3 DNA sequence: TGTGCCTGGATGTACGGGTGGTCTGGCTACACCTTC. The whole variable domain, remainder taken from reference TRBV30 and TRBJ1-2, is SQTIHQWPATLVQPVGSPLSLECTVEGTSNPNLYWYRQAAGRGLQLLFYSVGIGQISSEVPQNLSASRPQDRQFILSSKKLLLSDSGFYLCAWMYGWSGYTFGSGTRLTVV.

This clonotype was seen a handful of times. The chain has TRBV5-6 and TRBJ2-1, with 8 bases identical to TRBD2. Germline V CDR1 and CDR2: SGHDT, YYEEEE. The CDR3 sequence is 15 residues long. J gave up 7 bases and V 4 bases, and 10 bases lay outside the gene matches. The CDR3 bases are TGTGCCAGCAGCGCCCTCGGGGGGGGGCAAAATGAGCAGTTCTTC. Encoded protein: CASSALGGGQNEQFF.

V is TRBV7-9 and J is TRBJ2-5; the D gene is possibly TRBD2 (5 bases). The CDR3 has 14 residues. The ends were cut back, 5 bases at V and 2 bases at J, with 12 bases in the middle. Germline CDR1 is SEHNR and CDR2 is FQNEAQ (reference sequence). CDR3 DNA sequence: TGTGCCAGCAGCCCGGCGAGGGAACAAGAGACCCAGTACTTC. It encodes CASSPAREQETQYF.